Listed here are 29 T cell receptor beta chains from one sample, sequenced in a study of sequential checkpoint blockade in melanoma. The sample's treatment: randomized to nivolumab then ipilimumab (arm A) or the reverse (arm B). The protocol was immunoSEQ multiplex PCR, while the TCRdb copy is restricted to in-frame clones and leaves out a portion. The sample comprises around 13,000 clones, about 68% of which are singletons, and approximately 24% rests with the top ten. Here the sequenced sample was CD8+ T cells sorted from blood (inferred from file names), taken from a patient given nivolumab and ipilimumab in sequence. The receptors come from a human donor with melanoma.

V gene TRBV19 combines with J gene TRBJ2-3, with D maybe TRBD2 (6 bases). V shed 5 bases and J shed 3 bases, with 18 bases lying between them. Germline V gene sequence: CDR1 LNHDA, CDR2 SQIVND (reference sequence). This CDR3 has 16 amino acids. CDR3 sequence reads: CASSPQGLAGTDTQYF. The CDR3 DNA reads TGTGCCAGTAGTCCCCAGGGACTGGCGGGGACAGATACGCAGTATTTT.

This clone was observed a handful of times. The chain employs TRBV6-8 and TRBJ2-7; 14 bases match TRBD2. Per the germline V gene, CDR1 is MNHGY and CDR2 is SAAAGT. Trimming removed 5 bases from V and 4 bases from J; junction bases left unmatched: 4. The CDR3 length is 15 residues. As DNA, the CDR3 is TGTGCCAGCAGTGTTGGGACTAGCGGGAGTTACGAGCAGTACTTC. Residues: CASSVGTSGSYEQYF.

Note on this clone: This clone may be a read error of a much larger clone one base away. Other DNA sequences in this specimen translate into the identical CDR3. The chain combines TRBV7-5 with TRBJ1-1; the table gives TRBD1 as D, unverified against the DNA. TRBV7-5 is tagged as a pseudogene. This CDR3 region has 12 residues. The CDR3 reads CASSQMNTEAFF. The CDR3 DNA follows: TGTGCCAGCAGCCAGATGAACACTGAAGCTTTCTTT.

This CDR3 is CASSPGTGINTIYF. The CDR3, as DNA: TGTGCCAGCAGCCCGGGGACAGGGATAAACACCATATATTTT. The chain joins TRBV7-6 to TRBJ1-3; 9 nucleotides match TRBD1. With V trimmed by 5 bases and J by 6 bases, 5 bases remained unmatched. CDR3 size: 14 residues. Germline V CDR1 and CDR2: SGHVS, FNYEAQ.

The CDR3 nucleotides read TGTGCCAGCTCACCACCACTAGCAGGGGGTGAGCAGTTCTTC. Translated: CASSPPLAGGEQFF. The chain links TRBV18 to TRBJ2-1, with D possibly being TRBD1 (7 bases). Trimming cost V 0 bases and J 9 bases, with 12 bases left between them. The CDR3 runs 14 residues. Germline V lookup: CDR1 KGHSH, CDR2 LQKENI.

This clone was picked up one time. The junction and the germline gene differ at one end; a read error may be behind it. This sample also contains other DNA sequences that code for the same CDR3. The J gene is TRBJ1-1, the V gene TRBV27; TRBD1 aligns across 7 bases. Germline V lookup: CDR1 MNHEY, CDR2 SMNVEV (reference sequence). This CDR3 region has 13 residues. The CDR3 coding sequence is TGTGCCAGCAGTTTAATAGGGGGCACTGAGGCTTTCTTT. As protein: CASSLIGGTEAFF.

This clone has a handful of counts. The V call is TRBV6-6, the J call TRBJ1-2, with D hard to call. CDR3 length: 14 residues. V was shortened by 7 bases and J by 5 bases, with 17 bases between the two germline ends. CDR1 is MNHNY, CDR2 SVGAGI, per germline (reference sequence). In DNA form, the CDR3 reads TGTGCCAGCATTCGAGCGGCTGACTTTTATGGCTACACCTTC. Residues: CASIRAADFYGYTF.

The chain is built from TRBV19 and TRBJ1-2, with 8 bases that match TRBD1. The CDR3 is 13 amino acids. The germline V gene has CDR1 LNHDA and CDR2 SQIVND (reference sequence). V dropped 4 bases and J dropped 6; count of bases not matched to a gene: 4. The CDR3, as DNA: TGTGCCAGTAGTACGGACAGGGCGAATGGCTACACCTTC. This gives the protein CASSTDRANGYTF.

This chain links TRBV5-5 with TRBJ1-2, with D possibly matching TRBD1 (6 bases). CDR3 length equals 14 residues. V was clipped by 4 bases and J by 2 bases, with 12 bases between them. Germline CDR1 is SGHKS and CDR2 is YYEKEE (reference sequence). For the CDR3, the DNA is TGTGCCAGCAGCCCGCACAGGGAGAACTATGGCTACACCTTC. It yields the protein CASSPHRENYGYTF. Filled out from reference TRBV5-5 and TRBJ1-2, the complete variable domain reads DAGVTQSPTHLIKTRGQQVTLRCSPISGHKSVSWYQQVLGQGPQFIFQYYEKEERGRGNFPDRFSARQFPNYSSELNVNALLLGDSALYLCASSPHRENYGYTFGSGTRLTVV.

V gene TRBV27 combines with J gene TRBJ2-7; D remains unclear. Germline V lookup: CDR1 MNHEY, CDR2 SMNVEV (reference sequence). CDR3 length: 11 amino acids. V lost 8 bases to trimming and J lost 6 bases, with 11 bases between them. In nucleotides, the CDR3 is TGTGCCAGCGGTCAATGGGGCGAGCAGTACGTC. Amino acid sequence: CASGQWGEQYV.

V usage is TRBV2 and J usage is TRBJ2-3, with a weak D call TRBD1 (5 bases). Germline CDR1 SNHLY, CDR2 FYNNEI. Trimming pared 6 bases from V and 4 bases from J, leaving 14 bases between. This CDR3 contains 14 residues. CDR3 sequence: CASSLPRVADTQYF. DNA for the CDR3: TGTGCCAGCAGCCTACCCAGGGTTGCAGATACGCAGTATTTT. Together with reference TRBV2 and TRBJ2-3, the CDR3 gives the full variable domain: EPEVTQTPSHQVTQMGQEVILRCVPISNHLYFYWYRQILGQKVEFLVSFYNNEISEKSEIFDDQFSVERPDGSNFTLKIRSTKLEDSAMYFCASSLPRVADTQYFGPGTRLTVL.

The chain employs TRBV2 and TRBJ1-1, with D perhaps TRBD1 (6 bases). In germline, CDR1 is SNHLY, CDR2 FYNNEI. The V gene lost 6 bases and the J gene lost 7 bases, with 15 bases spanning the gap. The CDR3 covers 13 residues. The CDR3 nucleotides are TGTGCCAGCAGAGCTAGCAGGGGTAATGAAGCTTTCTTT. Encoded protein: CASRASRGNEAFF.

V and J are TRBV18 and TRBJ1-1; tentative D call: TRBD1 (5 bases). V lost 2 bases, J lost 4 bases, and 11 bases lay in between. Germline V gene lookup returns CDR1 KGHSH and CDR2 LQKENI. CDR3 length: 14 amino acids. This CDR3 is CASSPSGRRTEAFF. CDR3 DNA: TGTGCCAGCTCACCATCAGGGAGGCGCACTGAAGCTTTCTTT.

This chain connects TRBV5-5 to TRBJ2-1; 11 positions match TRBD2. Germline assignment: CDR1 SGHKS and CDR2 YYEKEE (reference sequence). CDR3 size: 15 residues. V lost 2 bases and J lost 7; bases outside the gene matches: 5. CDR3 sequence: CASSLLAGAWNEQFF. The CDR3 coding sequence is TGTGCCAGCAGCTTACTAGCGGGGGCTTGGAATGAGCAGTTCTTC.

The V call is TRBV18, the J call TRBJ1-2; tentative D call: TRBD1 (6 bases). V was shortened by 6 bases and J by 4 bases, with 18 bases between the two germline ends. In germline, CDR1 is KGHSH, CDR2 LQKENI. The CDR3 covers 15 residues. CDR3 DNA: TGTGCCAGCTCGGCGGGCTACAGGGACGGCTATGGCTACACCTTC. Its protein product is CASSAGYRDGYGYTF.

V usage is TRBV7-9 and J usage is TRBJ2-1; TRBD1 might be the D (5 bases). This CDR3 is 15 amino acids long. Trimming shortened V by 0 bases and J by 3 bases, and 9 bases separated the two germline ends. Looked up from germline, CDR1 is SEHNR and CDR2 is FQNEAQ (reference sequence). CDR3 amino acids: CASSLAQDSYNEQFF. The CDR3 coding sequence is TGTGCCAGCAGCTTAGCGCAAGACAGCTACAATGAGCAGTTCTTC.

CDR3 nucleotide sequence: TGCGCCAGCAGCCCCGGACTAGCGGGAGGCGTTCGGGGCAAAAACATTCAGTACTTC. As protein: CASSPGLAGGVRGKNIQYF. V usage is TRBV5-1 and J usage is TRBJ2-4; TRBD2 matches 14 bases. The germline CDR1 and CDR2 sequences are SGHRS and YFSETQ. V shed 4 bases and J 3 bases; nucleotides not matched to a gene: 12. CDR3 size: 19 residues. Filled out from reference TRBV5-1 and TRBJ2-4, the complete variable domain reads KAGVTQTPRYLIKTRGQQVTLSCSPISGHRSVSWYQQTPGQGLQFLFEYFSETQRNKGNFPGRFSGRQFSNSRSEMNVSTLELGDSALYLCASSPGLAGGVRGKNIQYFGAGTRLSVL.

The rearrangement joins TRBV5-1 to TRBJ2-2, with 13 bases identical to TRBD2. CDR1 is SGHRS and CDR2 is YFSETQ in the germline V gene. The V segment lost 0 bases and the J segment 7 bases; nucleotides outside the gene matches: 6. This CDR3 is 17 amino acids long. This CDR3 reads CASSLANGLAGVGELFF. The CDR3 region has the DNA TGCGCCAGCAGCTTGGCCAACGGACTAGCGGGAGTCGGGGAGCTGTTTTTT.

The chain links TRBV7-2 to TRBJ1-1; TRBD1 is a possible D gene (6 bases). This CDR3 is 14 amino acids long. V gave up 2 bases and J gave up 7 bases, with 14 bases separating them. Germline CDR1 and CDR2: SGHTA and FQGNSA. CDR3 amino acids: CASSLIGGADEAFF. The CDR3 nucleotides are TGTGCCAGCAGCTTAATAGGGGGGGCCGATGAAGCTTTCTTT.

The chain recombines TRBV10-3 with TRBJ1-1; 8 bases match TRBD1. Trimming at V came to 6 bases and at J to 4 bases, leaving 13 bases not matched to a gene. The CDR3 is 16 residues long. Germline V lookup: CDR1 ENHRY, CDR2 SYGVKD. This CDR3 is CAIRLTSTGAGTEAFF. The CDR3 DNA is TGTGCCATCAGATTAACATCGACAGGGGCCGGCACTGAAGCTTTCTTT.

The J gene is TRBJ1-2, the V gene TRBV1; TRBD1 reflects the table's D call only, with no check against the DNA. TRBV1 is marked as a pseudogene. The CDR3 totals 16 residues. The CDR3 region is CTSSQVPGQGFYGYTF. The CDR3 DNA reads TGCACCAGCAGCCAAGTACCGGGACAGGGATTCTATGGCTACACCTTC.

The genes are TRBV6-1 and TRBJ2-1, with TRBD2 matching over 13 bases. Germline CDR1 is MNHNS and CDR2 is SASEGT. V shed 2 bases and J 4 bases; nucleotides not matched to a gene: 5. This CDR3 contains 17 residues. Here the CDR3 DNA reads TGTGCCAGCAGTGAATGGGGACTAGCGGGATCATACAATGAGCAGTTCTTC. Its translation: CASSEWGLAGSYNEQFF.

The genes are TRBV29-1 and TRBJ1-1; perhaps TRBD1 as D (6 bases). Germline CDR1 is SQVTM and CDR2 is ANQGSEA. Trimming stripped 7 bases from V and 0 bases from J, with 12 bases between. The CDR3 is 13 amino acids. This chain's CDR3 is CSARDTLNTEAFF. Here the CDR3 DNA reads TGCAGCGCCCGGGACACCCTGAACACTGAAGCTTTCTTT.

The sample holds a few counts of this clone. The chain recombines TRBV16 with TRBJ1-5; 8 bases are shared with TRBD1. The V gene's germline CDR1 is KGHSY and CDR2 FQNENV. V lost 1 base and J lost 2; bases outside the gene matches: 4. CDR3 length: 16 residues. CDR3 in amino acids: CASSQLVQGGNQPQHF. The DNA of the CDR3 is TGTGCCAGCAGCCAATTGGTACAGGGGGGCAATCAGCCCCAGCATTTT.

This clone was detected once. This chain connects TRBV7-8 to TRBJ1-5; D not certain. Germline loops: CDR1 SGHVS, CDR2 FQNEAQ. CDR3 length: 13 amino acids. V was trimmed by 4 bases and J by 4 bases, leaving 8 bases between them. The CDR3 DNA sequence: TGTGCCAGCAGCTCGTCACAAAATCAGCCCCAGCATTTT. Translation gives CASSSSQNQPQHF.

The chain uses TRBV10-2 and TRBJ2-7; 10 nucleotides agree with TRBD1. CDR3 length: 14 amino acids. The germline V gene encodes CDR1 WSHSY and CDR2 SAAADI. V lost 10 bases and J lost 7; bases outside the gene matches: 13. CDR3 bases: TGCGCCACCCACGGGACAGGGGCAATGTGGGAGCAGTACTTC. The encoded protein is CATHGTGAMWEQYF.

This clone was seen more than once but under ten times. The chain is built from TRBV2 and TRBJ2-2; tentative D call: TRBD2 (6 bases). Germline V CDR1 and CDR2: SNHLY, FYNNEI. There are 14 residues in the CDR3. Deletions cut 8 bases from V and 6 bases from J, with 16 bases between. The CDR3 here is CASSGDGGAGELFF. CDR3 nucleotide sequence: TGTGCCAGCTCTGGGGATGGAGGGGCCGGGGAGCTGTTTTTT. The whole variable domain, filled in from reference TRBV2 and TRBJ2-2, reads EPEVTQTPSHQVTQMGQEVILRCVPISNHLYFYWYRQILGQKVEFLVSFYNNEISEKSEIFDDQFSVERPDGSNFTLKIRSTKLEDSAMYFCASSGDGGAGELFFGEGSRLTVL.

This clone is deemed medium-sized. V gene TRBV4-1 combines with J gene TRBJ2-7; TRBD2 is a possible D gene (5 bases). The length of the CDR3 is 13 residues. CDR1 and CDR2 from the germline V gene are MGHRA and YSYEKL. V was trimmed by 3 bases and J by 6 bases, leaving 12 bases between them. The CDR3 protein is CASSQGRGSEQYF. The CDR3 nucleotides read TGCGCCAGCAGCCAGGGTAGAGGGAGCGAGCAGTACTTC.

This rearrangement joins TRBV29-1 to TRBJ2-1; the match to TRBD1 covers 8 bases. The V and J ends lost 2 bases and 2 bases, in that order; junction bases with no gene match: 5. Germline CDR1 reads SQVTM; CDR2 reads ANQGSEA. The CDR3 runs 15 residues. The CDR3, as DNA: TGCAGCGTTGAATGGACAGGGTCCCCCTACAATGAGCAGTTCTTC. This gives the protein CSVEWTGSPYNEQFF.